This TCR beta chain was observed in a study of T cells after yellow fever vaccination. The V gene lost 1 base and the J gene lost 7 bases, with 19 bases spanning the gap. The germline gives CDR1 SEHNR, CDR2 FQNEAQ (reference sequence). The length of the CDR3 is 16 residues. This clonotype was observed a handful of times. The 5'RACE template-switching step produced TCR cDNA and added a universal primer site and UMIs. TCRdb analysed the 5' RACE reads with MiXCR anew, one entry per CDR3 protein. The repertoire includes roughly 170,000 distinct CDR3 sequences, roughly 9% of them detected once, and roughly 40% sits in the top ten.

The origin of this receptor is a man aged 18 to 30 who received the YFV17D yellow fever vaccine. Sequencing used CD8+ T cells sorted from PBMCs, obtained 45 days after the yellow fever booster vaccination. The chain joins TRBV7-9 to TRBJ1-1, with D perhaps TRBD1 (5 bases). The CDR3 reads CASSLVGRGVDLEAFF. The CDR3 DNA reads TGTGCCAGCAGCTTAGTGGGTAGGGGAGTGGACCTTGAAGCTTTCTTT.